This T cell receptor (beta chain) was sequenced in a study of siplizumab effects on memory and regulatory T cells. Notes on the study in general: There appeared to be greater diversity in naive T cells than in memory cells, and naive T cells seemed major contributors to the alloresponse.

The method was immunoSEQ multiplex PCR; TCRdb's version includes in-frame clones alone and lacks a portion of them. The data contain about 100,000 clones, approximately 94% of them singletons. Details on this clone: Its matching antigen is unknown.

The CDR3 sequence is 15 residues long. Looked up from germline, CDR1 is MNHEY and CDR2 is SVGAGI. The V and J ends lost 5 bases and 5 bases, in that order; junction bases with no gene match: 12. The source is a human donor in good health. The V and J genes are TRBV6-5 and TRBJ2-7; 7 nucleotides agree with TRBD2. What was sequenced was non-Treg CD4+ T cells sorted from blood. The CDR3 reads CASSASSGWTDEQYF. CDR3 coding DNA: TGTGCCAGCAGTGCTTCTAGCGGCTGGACTGACGAGCAGTACTTC.